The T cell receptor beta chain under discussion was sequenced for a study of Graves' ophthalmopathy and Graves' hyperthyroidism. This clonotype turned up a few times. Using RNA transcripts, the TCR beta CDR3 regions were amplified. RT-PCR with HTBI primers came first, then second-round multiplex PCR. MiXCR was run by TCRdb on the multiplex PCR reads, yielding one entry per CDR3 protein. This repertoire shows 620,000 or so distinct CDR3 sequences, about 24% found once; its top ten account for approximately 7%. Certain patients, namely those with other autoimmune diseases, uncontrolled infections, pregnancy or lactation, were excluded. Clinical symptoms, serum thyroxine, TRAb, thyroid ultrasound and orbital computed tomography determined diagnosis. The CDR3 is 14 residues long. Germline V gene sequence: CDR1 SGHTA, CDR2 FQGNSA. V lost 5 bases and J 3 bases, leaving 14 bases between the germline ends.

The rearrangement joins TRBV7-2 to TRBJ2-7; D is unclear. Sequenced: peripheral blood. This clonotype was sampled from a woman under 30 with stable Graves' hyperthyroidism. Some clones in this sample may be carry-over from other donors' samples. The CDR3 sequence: CASSRYSSSYEQYF. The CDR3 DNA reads TGTGCCAGCAGCCGGTACAGTAGCAGCTACGAGCAGTACTTC.